The sequence of this T cell receptor (beta chain) was determined in a study of blood T cell repertoires in COVID-19. Looking at the study overall: From T cells, B-cell-depleted T cells, or PBMCs came the material, which was cDNA or gDNA.

Germline loops: CDR1 ENHRY, CDR2 SYGVKD. Trimming took off 6 bases at V and 4 bases at J, with 13 bases between the two ends. The CDR3 extends over 14 amino acids. Study processing details: For nucleated cells, counts were estimated from reference gene primer amplification. Sequencing used immunoSEQ multiplex PCR; TCRdb keeps in-frame clones, though not all of them. V and J calls and clone size are given by that table; D and trimming were obtained from the DNA. The repertoire holds around 45,000 clones, roughly 89% seen once, with under 15% in the top ten. Sequencing was carried out using peripheral blood. The chain uses TRBV10-3 and TRBJ2-1, with D perhaps matching TRBD2 (5 bases). This clonotype originated in a man older than 75 with acute or convalescent COVID-19. CDR3 sequence reads: CAIREEESYNEQFF. CDR3 coding DNA: TGTGCCATCAGGGAGGAGGAGTCTTACAATGAGCAGTTCTTC.